Sequencing of this T cell receptor (beta chain) was carried out in a study of T-cell reconstitution after alpha-beta-depleted transplantation in children. Study-wide results and caveats: Day-60 TCRbeta diversity that was high in some patients was derived from surviving recipient T cells and thymic progenitors.

As it was prepared, the TCRbeta library received unique molecular identifiers. TCRdb redid the calling of the PCR reads with MiXCR, one entry per CDR3 protein. The data show hundreds of thousands of distinct CDR3 sequences, with around 16% seen just once and under 30% held by the top ten. Only a few counts were recorded for this clonotype. Its antigen is unknown. CDR1 and CDR2 (germline): SEHNR, FQNEAQ (reference sequence). The germline V and J ends were trimmed by 4 bases and 4 bases, with 8 bases remaining between them. The length of the CDR3 is 12 residues. Sequences were derived from PBMCs, mostly from graft donor cells, sampled 360 days after TCRalphabeta/CD19-depleted stem cell transplant. The source is a boy under three years old who had a stem cell transplant for Wiskott-Aldrich syndrome, so the T cells may come from the graft donor. The V gene is TRBV7-9, the J gene TRBJ2-7; D is ambiguous. The chain's CDR3 is CASSSSNYEQYF. The CDR3 DNA sequence: TGTGCCAGCAGCTCATCCAATTACGAGCAGTACTTC.